These 13 T cell receptor beta chains share one sample of origin, sequenced in a study of Ad26.COV2.S vaccination and SARS-CoV-2 variants. Clones were read by immunoSEQ multiplex PCR, and TCRdb kept only the in-frame ones, dropping some. The sample includes around 300,000 clones, 86% seen only once; the top ten take roughly a tenth. Treatment defined: roughly 20 received Ad26.COV2.S at low or high dose, single or two shots; about 5 received placebo; per-sample allocation not given. Day 63 after the first vaccine or placebo injection was the time point for sampling. The source material was peripheral blood, sampled in a trial of Ad26.COV2.S vaccine versus placebo. The receptor source for this set is a person aged 18-65 years who received the Ad26.COV2.S COVID-19 vaccine or a placebo.

The chain carries TRBV28 and TRBJ1-1; D might be TRBD1 (6 bases). V was pared by 6 bases and J by 4 bases, with 12 bases between. This CDR3 region has 13 residues. Germline CDR1 MDHEN, CDR2 SYDVKM. CDR3 amino acids: CASSLGGSTEAFF. The CDR3 nucleotides are TGTGCCAGCAGCCTAGGGGGTAGCACTGAAGCTTTCTTT.

J is TRBJ1-4 and V is TRBV5-6; possibly TRBD1 for D (6 bases). Germline assignment: CDR1 SGHDT and CDR2 YYEEEE. V lost 3 bases to trimming and J lost 0 bases, with 12 bases between them. The CDR3 has 16 amino acids. This chain's CDR3 is CASSYLDSPTNEKLFF. DNA for the CDR3: TGTGCCAGCAGCTACCTGGACAGCCCAACTAATGAAAAACTGTTTTTT.

This clone was found once. The chain carries TRBV7-2 and TRBJ2-7, with D perhaps given as TRBD1 or TRBD2 (6 bases each). Trimming removed 8 bases from V and 4 bases from J, with 21 bases in between. The CDR3 is 15 residues long. Germline V gene lookup returns CDR1 SGHTA and CDR2 FQGNSA. CDR3 region: CASRADRGQVYEQYF. The CDR3 coding sequence is TGTGCCAGCCGGGCCGACCGGGGGCAAGTTTACGAGCAGTACTTC.

This chain joins TRBV28 and TRBJ2-7; D might be TRBD1 (5 bases). The ends were cut back, 3 bases at V and 0 bases at J, with 12 bases in the middle. Germline assignment: CDR1 MDHEN and CDR2 SYDVKM. The CDR3 sequence is 15 residues long. The chain's CDR3 is CASSFRQSSSYEQYF. The CDR3 DNA follows: TGTGCCAGCAGTTTTAGACAGTCGAGCTCCTACGAGCAGTACTTC. The entire variable domain, with the rest obtained from reference TRBV28 and TRBJ2-7, is as follows: DVKVTQSSRYLVKRTGEKVFLECVQDMDHENMFWYRQDPGLGLRLIYFSYDVKMKEKGDIPEGYSVSREKKERFSLILESASTNQTSMYLCASSFRQSSSYEQYFGPGTRLTVT.

The rearrangement joins TRBV28 to TRBJ1-1, with a tentative D call TRBD1 (6 bases). The CDR3 spans 13 residues. From germline, CDR1 is MDHEN and CDR2 SYDVKM. Trimming stripped 3 bases from V and 7 bases from J, with 12 bases between. The CDR3: CASSLGGPGEAFF. The CDR3 region has the DNA TGTGCCAGCAGTTTGGGGGGCCCGGGTGAAGCTTTCTTT.

V usage is TRBV6-4 and J usage is TRBJ2-2; D is unresolved. This CDR3 is built from 13 residues. Per germline, CDR1 MRHNA and CDR2 SNTAGT. V was trimmed by 7 bases and J by 0 bases, leaving 6 bases between them. CDR3 sequence (DNA): TGTGCCAGCAACGACGCGAACACCGGGGAGCTGTTTTTT. Translating it yields CASNDANTGELFF.

The chain couples TRBV19 to TRBJ2-7, with TRBD1 matching over 12 bases. The CDR3 is 15 amino acids. V was pared by 6 bases and J by 6 bases, with 9 bases of the junction left unmatched. The germline V gene has CDR1 LNHDA and CDR2 SQIVND (reference sequence). CDR3 sequence (DNA): TGTGCCAGTAGCCCGACGGGACAGGGGGCTTCCGAGCAGTACTTC. It translates to CASSPTGQGASEQYF.

The chain has TRBV9 and TRBJ2-3, with unresolved D. V shed 4 bases and J shed 9 bases, with 12 bases lying between them. The CDR3 totals 12 residues. The germline V gene encodes CDR1 SGDLS and CDR2 YYNGEE. The CDR3: CASSIQETTQYF. The CDR3 bases are TGTGCCAGCAGCATCCAGGAAACGACGCAGTATTTT.

In this sample, this clone turned up once. The rearrangement uses TRBV7-2 and TRBJ2-1; D is perhaps TRBD1 or TRBD2 (5 bases each). The CDR3 is 15 amino acids. CDR1 SGHTA and CDR2 FQGNSA come from the germline V gene. Trimming stripped 7 bases from V and 4 bases from J, with 17 bases between. CDR3 amino acids: CASNPGPQTYNEQFF. DNA for the CDR3: TGTGCCAGCAACCCGGGACCCCAGACTTACAATGAGCAGTTCTTC.

This clone was seen only a few times. The gene calls are TRBV3-1 (or the pseudogene TRBV3-2) and TRBJ1-4; 8 nucleotides line up with TRBD1. The germline V gene has CDR1 LGHDT and CDR2 YNNKEL (reference sequence). Trimming took 4 bases from V and 4 from J; bases not matched to a gene: 5. CDR3 size: 15 residues. This chain's CDR3 is CASSPTGVINEKLFF. The DNA of the CDR3 is TGTGCCAGCAGCCCGACAGGGGTGATTAATGAAAAACTGTTTTTT.

This clone showed up just a few times. The same CDR3 also results from other DNA sequences found in this sample. V usage is TRBV28 and J usage is TRBJ1-3; 7 nucleotides match TRBD1. Germline V gene lookup returns CDR1 MDHEN and CDR2 SYDVKM. CDR3 length: 15 amino acids. The V segment lost 3 bases and the J segment 0 bases; nucleotides outside the gene matches: 2. CDR3 DNA sequence: TGTGCCAGCAGTTTTCAGGGGGGCTCTGGAAACACCATATATTTT. Protein sequence: CASSFQGGSGNTIYF.

This clone was counted once. The rearrangement uses TRBV5-1 and TRBJ2-7; possibly TRBD2 for D (6 bases). This CDR3 spans 11 amino acids. The V end lost 4 bases, the J end lost 6 bases, and 8 bases lay between the germline ends. Germline V gene data show CDR1 as SGHRS and CDR2 as YFSETQ. The DNA for the CDR3 is TGCGCCAGCAGCCCCGGGGGCGAGCAGTACTTC. It is translated as CASSPGGEQYF.

This chain connects TRBV11-2 to TRBJ1-5; TRBD1 might be the D (5 bases). There are 14 residues in the CDR3. In germline, CDR1 is SGHAT, CDR2 FQNNGV. Trimming cost V 4 bases and J 6 bases, with 13 bases left between them. The CDR3 nucleotides read TGTGCCAGCAGCTCATTCGGGGGTGGTCAGCCCCAGCATTTT. Translating gives CASSSFGGGQPQHF.